The rows below give T cell receptor beta chains drawn from one sample of a study of T cell responses to AZD1222 COVID-19 vaccine. This table comes from immunoSEQ multiplex PCR, and its TCRdb copy is limited to in-frame clones, with some not included. The table has 150,000 to 200,000 clones, about nine tenths seen once. Sample: peripheral blood, taken 28 days after the second AZD1222 dose. The receptors originated from an adult who received the AZD1222 COVID-19 vaccine. Each CDR3 is given with its conserved first and last residue. Each record gives: CDR3 length, clone size, D gene, J gene, V gene, CDR3 protein, CDR3 DNA. D genes are given only for firm matches. Rows give clone size only sometimes, using once, few, many, or a class for an expanded clone.

>15|NA|NA|TRBJ2-7|TRBV13
CASTRPPAGDYEQYF
TGTGCCAGCACCCGTCCCCCGGCAGGGGACTACGAGCAGTACTTC
>12|NA|NA|TRBJ2-7|TRBV6-5
CASIGDPYEQYF
TGTGCCAGCATTGGCGACCCCTACGAGCAGTACTTC
>14|NA|NA|TRBJ1-1|TRBV5-1
CASSAQGKGTEAFF
TGCGCCAGCAGCGCACAGGGTAAAGGCACTGAAGCTTTCTTT
>15|once|NA|TRBJ1-2|TRBV4-1
CASGLNVEGGYGYTF
TGCGCCAGCGGACTTAATGTGGAGGGAGGCTATGGCTACACCTTC
>15|NA|TRBD1|TRBJ2-7|TRBV11-2
CASSHGGQGIYEQYF
TGTGCCAGCAGCCATGGGGGACAGGGGATCTACGAGCAGTACTTC
>12|NA|TRBD2|TRBJ2-1|TRBV7-9
CASRLAGEEQFF
TGTGCCAGCAGATTAGCGGGGGAAGAGCAGTTCTTC
>17|NA|NA|TRBJ1-5|TRBV9
CASSAGTGQGSVQPQHF
TGTGCCAGCAGCGCGGGGACGGGCCAGGGGAGTGTGCAGCCCCAGCATTTT
>14|NA|TRBD2|TRBJ2-7|TRBV11-2
CASSLSGISHEQYF
TGTGCCAGCAGCTTAAGCGGGATCTCCCACGAGCAGTACTTC
>13|NA|TRBD1|TRBJ2-1|TRBV5-1
CASRGQDYNEQFF
TGCGCCAGCAGGGGACAGGATTACAATGAGCAGTTCTTC
>11|NA|TRBD1|TRBJ1-1|TRBV20-1
CSASRGPEAFF
TGCAGTGCTAGCAGGGGGCCTGAAGCTTTCTTT
>11|NA|NA|TRBJ1-4|TRBV6-5
CASKGGEKLFF
TGTGCCAGCAAGGGTGGGGAAAAACTGTTTTTT
>13|once|NA|TRBJ2-1|TRBV2
CASSVLQAGEQFF
TGTGCCAGCAGCGTCTTGCAGGCGGGTGAGCAGTTCTTC
>14|NA|NA|TRBJ2-7|TRBV7-9
CASSSSGLTYEQYF
TGTGCCAGCAGCTCCTCGGGACTCACCTACGAGCAGTACTTC
>17|NA|TRBD1|TRBJ2-7|TRBV4-1
CASSQDPRGRGNYEQYF
TGCGCCAGCAGCCAAGATCCCAGGGGGCGAGGGAACTACGAGCAGTACTTC
>14|NA|TRBD1|TRBJ1-6|TRBV11-2
CASSPAGGGSPLHF
TGTGCCAGCAGCCCCGCAGGGGGTGGTTCACCCCTCCACTTT
>15|NA|NA|TRBJ2-1|TRBV28
CASSLSGSYYNEQFF
TGTGCCAGCAGTTTATCGGGCAGTTACTACAATGAGCAGTTCTTC
>17|NA|NA|TRBJ1-6|TRBV2
CASSELEGKGGDSPLHF
TGTGCCAGCAGTGAATTGGAGGGAAAGGGAGGGGATTCACCCCTCCACTTT
>16|NA|TRBD2|TRBJ2-7|TRBV25-1
CASSGRGLAGVYEQYF
TGTGCCAGCAGTGGAAGAGGACTAGCGGGAGTTTACGAGCAGTACTTC
>16|NA|TRBD2|TRBJ2-1|TRBV10-3
CAISFLAGAGVDEQFF
TGTGCCATCAGTTTTCTAGCGGGAGCCGGCGTGGATGAGCAGTTCTTC
>17|once|TRBD1|TRBJ1-6|TRBV7-9
CASSIRQGSSYNSPLHF
TGTGCCAGCAGCATCCGACAGGGGAGCTCCTATAATTCACCCCTCCACTTT
>14|NA|NA|TRBJ2-5|TRBV7-8
CASRIGTLQETQYF
TGTGCCAGCAGGATCGGGACTCTTCAAGAGACCCAGTACTTC
>12|NA|NA|TRBJ2-7|TRBV12-3/TRBV12-4
CASSNRVFEQYF
TGTGCCAGCAGTAACAGGGTTTTCGAGCAGTACTTC
>13|NA|NA|TRBJ2-7|TRBV6-2/TRBV6-3
CASSPRTAYEQYF
TGTGCCAGCAGTCCGAGGACAGCCTACGAGCAGTACTTC
>15|few|TRBD1|TRBJ2-7|TRBV4-3
CASSQGTGWDYEQYF
TGCGCCAGCAGCCAAGGGACAGGGTGGGACTACGAGCAGTACTTC
>18|NA|NA|TRBJ1-2|TRBV7-9
CASSLERAGRGSNYGYTF
TGTGCCAGCAGCTTAGAGAGAGCAGGGCGAGGATCTAACTATGGCTACACCTTC
>18|once|NA|TRBJ2-6|TRBV11-2
CASSLIWDRCSGANVLTF
TGTGCCAGCAGCTTAATCTGGGACCGATGCTCTGGGGCCAACGTCCTGACTTTC
>13|NA|NA|TRBJ1-6|TRBV7-9
CASSLNADSPLHF
TGTGCCAGCAGCTTAAACGCCGATTCACCCCTCCACTTT
>14|NA|TRBD1|TRBJ2-3|TRBV5-4
CASSTDRVTDTQYF
TGTGCCAGCAGCACCGACAGGGTCACAGATACGCAGTATTTT
>16|NA|NA|TRBJ1-1|TRBV11-2
CASSPPKSGAPGLAFF
TGTGCCAGCAGCCCTCCCAAGTCAGGGGCCCCGGGATTGGCTTTCTTT
>15|NA|TRBD2|TRBJ2-7|TRBV5-8
CASSRKRGGLLEQYF
TGTGCCAGCAGCCGGAAGCGGGGGGGCCTTCTCGAGCAGTACTTC
>15|NA|NA|TRBJ1-5|TRBV7-2
CASRSGGGSNQPQHF
TGTGCCAGCAGATCCGGGGGGGGTAGCAATCAGCCCCAGCATTTT
>18|NA|TRBD2|TRBJ2-3|TRBV13
CASSFGTSGGQSTDTQYF
TGTGCCAGCAGCTTCGGGACTAGCGGGGGCCAGAGCACAGATACGCAGTATTTT
>11|NA|TRBD1|TRBJ1-1|TRBV29-1
CSVATGDEAFF
TGCAGCGTTGCGACAGGGGATGAAGCTTTCTTT
>16|once|NA|TRBJ1-4|TRBV7-2
CASSFDSATFNEKLFF
TGTGCCAGCAGCTTCGACAGCGCTACCTTTAATGAAAAACTGTTTTTT
>12|NA|NA|TRBJ1-1|TRBV28
CASSLRGTEAFF
TGTGCCAGCAGTTTGCGGGGGACTGAAGCTTTCTTT
>15|NA|NA|TRBJ1-5|TRBV6-5
CASRPLLGGYQPQHF
TGTGCCAGCAGGCCACTGTTAGGGGGATACCAGCCCCAGCATTTT
>18|NA|TRBD1|TRBJ1-2|TRBV9
CASSVGPDRAEPLWGYTF
TGTGCCAGCAGCGTAGGGCCGGACAGGGCAGAACCCCTGTGGGGCTACACCTTC
>14|NA|NA|TRBJ1-1|TRBV2
CAREGTEGGTEAFF
TGTGCCAGAGAGGGGACGGAGGGAGGTACTGAAGCTTTCTTT
>12|NA|NA|TRBJ1-2|TRBV12-3/TRBV12-4
CASSLQGFGYTF
TGTGCCAGCAGTTTACAGGGTTTTGGCTACACCTTC